The 26 T cell receptor beta chains presented below share a single source sample, sequenced in a study of blood T cell repertoires in COVID-19. The table came from immunoSEQ multiplex PCR; TCRdb's copy has only in-frame clones and leaves some out. The table has more than 95,000 clones, roughly 80% seen once; the top ten hold 18%. Sequencing was carried out using peripheral blood. Every receptor here comes from an elderly man with acute or convalescent COVID-19.

J is TRBJ2-3 and V is TRBV6-5, with 7 positions matching TRBD1. The CDR3 extends over 15 amino acids. Trimming removed 5 bases from V and 4 bases from J; junction bases left unmatched: 9. Germline V gives CDR1 MNHEY, CDR2 SVGAGI. CDR3 nucleotide sequence: TGTGCCAGCAGTATCCGGGGACAGAGCCCAGATACGCAGTATTTT. It yields the protein CASSIRGQSPDTQYF.

The chain combines TRBV6-6 with TRBJ1-5, with 8 nucleotides matching TRBD1. V lost 8 bases and J lost 1; bases outside the gene matches: 7. The CDR3 totals 15 residues. Germline V gene lookup returns CDR1 MNHNY and CDR2 SVGAGI (reference sequence). The CDR3 DNA reads as TGTGCCAGCTCCAGGGGGCACGGAAGCAATCAGCCCCAGCATTTT. Translating gives CASSRGHGSNQPQHF.

V and J are TRBV19 and TRBJ2-1; no firm D call. The V and J ends lost 5 bases and 0 bases respectively, with 8 bases between them. In germline, CDR1 is LNHDA, CDR2 SQIVND (reference sequence). The CDR3 is made up of 14 amino acids. CDR3 nucleotides: TGTGCCAGTAGTGAACACAGCTCCTACAATGAGCAGTTCTTC. It encodes CASSEHSSYNEQFF.

The J gene is TRBJ2-3, the V gene TRBV7-9; 10 nucleotides line up with TRBD2. Germline V gene data show CDR1 as SEHNR and CDR2 as FQNEAQ (reference sequence). V trimming: 4 bases; J trimming: 2 bases; junction bases outside the gene matches: 3. CDR3 length: 15 residues. The CDR3 spells CASSSTSGPTDTQYF. For the CDR3, the DNA is TGTGCCAGCAGCTCGACTAGCGGGCCCACAGATACGCAGTATTTT. The full variable domain, rest sourced from reference TRBV7-9 and TRBJ2-3, is DTGVSQNPRHKITKRGQNVTFRCDPISEHNRLYWYRQTLGQGPEFLTYFQNEAQLEKSRLLSDRFSAERPKGSFSTLEIQRTEQGDSAMYLCASSSTSGPTDTQYFGPGTRLTVL.

The V gene is TRBV6-2 or TRBV6-3, the J gene TRBJ1-3; D not certain. CDR1 and CDR2 (germline): MNHEY, SVGEGT. V was shortened by 5 bases and J by 3 bases, with 2 bases between the two germline ends. This CDR3 contains 11 residues. The CDR3, as DNA: TGTGCCAGCAGTCTTGGAAACACCATATATTTT. This translates into CASSLGNTIYF.

The chain carries TRBV5-1 and TRBJ1-2; TRBD1 matches at 12 bases. The CDR3 covers 18 residues. From germline, CDR1 is SGHRS and CDR2 YFSETQ. V lost 4 bases to trimming and J lost 2 bases; unmatched junction nucleotides: 12. Written as DNA, the CDR3 is TGCGCCAGCAGCCGGGGGACAGGGGGCACCACTGGGAACTATGGCTACACCTTC. Amino acids: CASSRGTGGTTGNYGYTF.

The rearrangement joins TRBV19 to TRBJ1-1; D remains unclear. The V gene lost 1 base and the J gene lost 1 base, with 16 bases spanning the gap. The CDR3 spans 17 residues. CDR1 is LNHDA and CDR2 is SQIVND in the germline V gene (reference sequence). CDR3 DNA: TGTGCCAGTAGTATAGGGTCGGGGAGACTAAGGAACACTGAAGCTTTCTTT. It yields the protein CASSIGSGRLRNTEAFF.

V and J are TRBV28 and TRBJ2-7; 9 positions agree with TRBD2. Germline values: CDR1 MDHEN, CDR2 SYDVKM. The CDR3 is made up of 14 amino acids. The J segment lost 4 bases and the V segment lost 2 bases, leaving 3 bases of the junction unmatched. The CDR3 loop reads CASSLAGGGYEQYF. The CDR3 DNA follows: TGTGCCAGCAGTTTAGCGGGAGGGGGGTACGAGCAGTACTTC.

This sequence joins TRBV19 and TRBJ2-1; TRBD2 matches at 12 bases. The ends lost 2 bases at V and 12 bases at J; junction bases unmatched: 5. The germline V gene encodes CDR1 LNHDA and CDR2 SQIVND (reference sequence). This CDR3 has 14 residues. The DNA for the CDR3 is TGTGCCAGTAGTATAATACTAGCGGGGGGCCCGCAGTTCTTC. This sequence encodes CASSIILAGGPQFF.

This chain connects TRBV6-5 to TRBJ2-1, with 10 bases that match TRBD2. Germline lookup yields CDR1 MNHEY and CDR2 SVGAGI. J lost 8 bases, V lost 5 bases, and 6 bases had no gene match. The length of the CDR3 is 14 residues. CDR3 amino acids: CASSKGLARDEQFF. For the CDR3, the DNA is TGTGCCAGCAGTAAGGGACTAGCGAGGGATGAGCAGTTCTTC.

V gene TRBV29-1 combines with J gene TRBJ2-1, with 9 bases matching TRBD2. CDR1 is SQVTM, CDR2 ANQGSEA, per germline. This CDR3 spans 15 amino acids. J was trimmed by 4 bases and V by 7 bases; bases with no gene match: 11. CDR3 region: CSGTELAGRYNEQFF. CDR3 DNA: TGCAGCGGGACCGAGCTAGCGGGGAGATACAATGAGCAGTTCTTC.

The chain uses TRBV18 and TRBJ2-3; the D is unclear. Germline CDR1 reads KGHSH; CDR2 reads LQKENI. The ends were cut back, 2 bases at V and 6 bases at J, with 9 bases in the middle. The CDR3 is made up of 13 amino acids. This CDR3 reads CASSPSMRDTQYF. In nucleotides, the CDR3 is TGTGCCAGCTCACCAAGTATGAGGGATACGCAGTATTTT.

The chain joins TRBV9 to TRBJ2-2; TRBD1 matches at 10 bases. Germline CDR1 SGDLS, CDR2 YYNGEE. This CDR3 contains 12 residues. Trimming at V came to 7 bases and at J to 6 bases, leaving 0 bases not matched to a gene. CDR3 sequence: CASGTGAGELFF. The CDR3 DNA follows: TGTGCCAGCGGGACAGGGGCCGGGGAGCTGTTTTTT.

J is TRBJ1-2 and V is TRBV30; a possible D gene is TRBD1 (5 bases). The CDR3 extends over 13 amino acids. Between the trimmed V and J ends, which lost 7 bases and 2 bases, there was a span of 14 bases. Looked up from germline, CDR1 is GTSNPN and CDR2 is SVGIG (reference sequence). CDR3 region: CASLGRVNYGYTF. The CDR3 DNA reads TGTGCCTCCCTAGGCAGGGTAAACTATGGCTACACCTTC.

The chain has TRBV4-3 and TRBJ1-1, with D possibly being TRBD1 (5 bases). The CDR3 is 13 amino acids. In germline, CDR1 is LGHNA, CDR2 YSLEER. Trimming removed 6 bases from V and 4 bases from J, with 12 bases in between. In DNA, the CDR3 is TGCGCCAGCAGTGACAGTTCTCCCACTGAAGCTTTCTTT. Protein: CASSDSSPTEAFF.

V gene TRBV30 combines with J gene TRBJ1-4; no clear D. CDR3 length equals 14 residues. Trimming shortened V by 1 base and J by 0 bases, and 6 bases separated the two germline ends. Germline V gene sequence: CDR1 GTSNPN, CDR2 SVGIG (reference sequence). The CDR3 DNA reads as TGTGCCTGGAGTGAATATGCAACTAATGAAAAACTGTTTTTT. This codes for CAWSEYATNEKLFF.

This clone was detected a few times. The chain has TRBV6-6 and TRBJ1-6, with 9 bases aligning to TRBD1. Germline CDR1 MNHNY, CDR2 SVGAGI (reference sequence). With 6 bases clipped from V and 10 bases from J, the junction kept 7 bases outside the gene matches. There are 14 residues in the CDR3. This CDR3 is CASRKDRGGSPLHF. In DNA, the CDR3 is TGTGCCAGCAGAAAGGACAGGGGAGGCTCACCCCTCCACTTT.

This chain joins TRBV30 and TRBJ2-7, with D maybe TRBD1 (6 bases). Germline CDR1 reads GTSNPN; CDR2 reads SVGIG (reference sequence). The CDR3 has 13 residues. V gave up 4 bases and J gave up 5 bases, with 15 bases separating them. CDR3 region: CAWNGRGQDEQYF. The DNA of the CDR3 is TGTGCCTGGAATGGCAGGGGTCAGGACGAGCAGTACTTC.

The V gene is TRBV6-4, the J gene TRBJ2-6, with D possibly matching TRBD1 (5 bases). The CDR3 extends over 14 amino acids. The germline V gene encodes CDR1 MRHNA and CDR2 SNTAGT. V was clipped by 4 bases and J by 1 base, with 5 bases between them. CDR3 sequence reads: CASSAGSGANVLTF. DNA for the CDR3: TGTGCCAGCAGTGCAGGGTCTGGGGCCAACGTCCTGACTTTC.

The chain couples TRBV28 to TRBJ2-5; D might be TRBD2 (5 bases). The V and J ends lost 2 bases and 5 bases respectively, with 9 bases between them. This CDR3 comprises 13 residues. Germline V gives CDR1 MDHEN, CDR2 SYDVKM. CDR3 nucleotides: TGTGCCAGCAGTTTAGGACTCCCGGAGACCCAGTACTTC. This codes for CASSLGLPETQYF. Full variable domain (remainder filled in from reference TRBV28 and TRBJ2-5): DVKVTQSSRYLVKRTGEKVFLECVQDMDHENMFWYRQDPGLGLRLIYFSYDVKMKEKGDIPEGYSVSREKKERFSLILESASTNQTSMYLCASSLGLPETQYFGPGTRLLVL.

The chain is built from TRBV19 and TRBJ1-3; weak D call: TRBD1 (6 bases). This CDR3 is 13 amino acids long. Germline CDR1 is LNHDA and CDR2 is SQIVND (reference sequence). V was cut by 10 bases and J by 0 bases, with 10 bases left in between. The CDR3 DNA is TGTGCCACCGGGACATCCTCTGGAAACACCATATATTTT. It codes for CATGTSSGNTIYF. Looking up the rest from reference TRBV19 and TRBJ1-3 gives the full variable domain: DGGITQSPKYLFRKEGQNVTLSCEQNLNHDAMYWYRQDPGQGLRLIYYSQIVNDFQKGDIAEGYSVSREKKESFPLTVTSAQKNPTAFYLCATGTSSGNTIYFGEGSWLTVV.

This clone was seen more than once but under ten times. The chain has TRBV19 and TRBJ2-1; weak D call: TRBD2 (6 bases). Germline assignment: CDR1 LNHDA and CDR2 SQIVND (reference sequence). The CDR3 contains 12 residues. Deletions cut 5 bases from V and 9 bases from J, with 11 bases between. The CDR3 spells CASSETRGEQFF. The CDR3 bases are TGTGCCAGTAGTGAGACTAGGGGTGAGCAGTTCTTC. The full variable domain, completed using reference TRBV19 and TRBJ2-1, is DGGITQSPKYLFRKEGQNVTLSCEQNLNHDAMYWYRQDPGQGLRLIYYSQIVNDFQKGDIAEGYSVSREKKESFPLTVTSAQKNPTAFYLCASSETRGEQFFGPGTRLTVL.

The chain carries TRBV7-2 and TRBJ2-7; 7 bases are a match to TRBD1. The CDR3 extends over 12 amino acids. J was trimmed by 6 bases and V by 5 bases; bases with no gene match: 4. Looked up from germline, CDR1 is SGHTA and CDR2 is FQGNSA. CDR3 DNA: TGTGCCAGCAGCCCGGACAGGATCGAGCAGTACTTC. Its protein is CASSPDRIEQYF.

This chain links TRBV7-2 with TRBJ1-5; D unclear. V lost 5 bases and J lost 1, with 9 bases in between. This CDR3 is built from 14 residues. Germline assignment: CDR1 SGHTA and CDR2 FQGNSA. DNA of the CDR3: TGTGCCAGCAGCGTTCTAGAGAGCAATCAGCCCCAGCATTTT. It is translated as CASSVLESNQPQHF.

There are a few counts of this clone. This sequence joins TRBV6-5 and TRBJ1-6; tentative D call: TRBD1 (6 bases). The CDR3 covers 14 residues. Germline values: CDR1 MNHEY, CDR2 SVGAGI. With 6 bases removed from V and 6 bases from J, the gap between germline ends came to 12 bases. The CDR3: CASRDSNLNSPLHF. CDR3 in DNA: TGTGCCAGCAGGGACAGCAACCTTAATTCACCCCTCCACTTT.

This chain links TRBV5-1 with TRBJ1-4; D is perhaps TRBD1 (5 bases). Germline V CDR1 and CDR2: SGHRS, YFSETQ. The V gene lost 2 bases and the J gene lost 0 bases, with 11 bases spanning the gap. The CDR3 is made up of 16 amino acids. The CDR3 spells CASSLSGASTNEKLFF. The DNA of the CDR3 is TGCGCCAGCAGCTTAAGCGGGGCATCAACTAATGAAAAACTGTTTTTT.